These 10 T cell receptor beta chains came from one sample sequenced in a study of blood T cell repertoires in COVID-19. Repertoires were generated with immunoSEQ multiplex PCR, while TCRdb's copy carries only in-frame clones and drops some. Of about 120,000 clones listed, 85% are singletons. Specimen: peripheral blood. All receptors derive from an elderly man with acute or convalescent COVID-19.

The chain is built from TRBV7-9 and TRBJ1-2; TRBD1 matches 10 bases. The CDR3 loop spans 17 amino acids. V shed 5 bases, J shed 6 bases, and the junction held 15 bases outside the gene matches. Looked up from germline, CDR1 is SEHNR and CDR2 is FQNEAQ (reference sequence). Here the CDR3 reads CASSLTGGYSPADGYTF. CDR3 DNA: TGTGCCAGCAGCCTGACAGGGGGCTATTCCCCTGCTGATGGCTACACCTTC.

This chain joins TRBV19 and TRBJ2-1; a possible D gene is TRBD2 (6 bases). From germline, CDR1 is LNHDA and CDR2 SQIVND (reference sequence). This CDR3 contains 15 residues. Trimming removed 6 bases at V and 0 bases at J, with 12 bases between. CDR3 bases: TGTGCCAGTAGCCTGGAGGGGTTCTCCTACAATGAGCAGTTCTTC. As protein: CASSLEGFSYNEQFF.

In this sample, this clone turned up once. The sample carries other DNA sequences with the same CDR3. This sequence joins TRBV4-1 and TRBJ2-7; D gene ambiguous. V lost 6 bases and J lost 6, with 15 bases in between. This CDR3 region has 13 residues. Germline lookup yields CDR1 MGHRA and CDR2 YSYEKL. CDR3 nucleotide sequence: TGCGCCAGCAGTCTCCTCGCAGGTCCCGAGCAGTACTTC. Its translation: CASSLLAGPEQYF.

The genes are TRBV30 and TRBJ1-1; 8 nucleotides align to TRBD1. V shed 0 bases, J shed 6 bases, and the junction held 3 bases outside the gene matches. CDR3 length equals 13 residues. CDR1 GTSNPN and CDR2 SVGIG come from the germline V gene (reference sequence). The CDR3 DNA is TGTGCCTGGAGTGTACAGGGGGTCCCTGAAGCTTTCTTT. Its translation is CAWSVQGVPEAFF.

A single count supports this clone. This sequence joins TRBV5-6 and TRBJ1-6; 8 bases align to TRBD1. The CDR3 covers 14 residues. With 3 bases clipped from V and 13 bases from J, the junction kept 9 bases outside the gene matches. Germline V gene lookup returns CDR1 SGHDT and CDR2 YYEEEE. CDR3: CASSSGTGVGPLHF. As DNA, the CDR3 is TGTGCCAGCAGCTCCGGGACAGGTGTTGGTCCCCTCCACTTT.

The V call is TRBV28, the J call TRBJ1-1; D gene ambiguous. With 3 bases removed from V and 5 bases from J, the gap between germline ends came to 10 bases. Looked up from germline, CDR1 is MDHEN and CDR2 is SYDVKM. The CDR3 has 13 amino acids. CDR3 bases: TGTGCCAGCAGTTTTCCATTTCGGACTGAAGCTTTCTTT. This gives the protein CASSFPFRTEAFF.

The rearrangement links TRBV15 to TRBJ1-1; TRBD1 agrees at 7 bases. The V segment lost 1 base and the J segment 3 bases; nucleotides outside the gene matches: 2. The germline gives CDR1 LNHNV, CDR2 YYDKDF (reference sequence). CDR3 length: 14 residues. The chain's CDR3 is CATSRGGTDTEAFF. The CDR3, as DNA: TGTGCCACCAGCAGAGGGGGGACAGACACTGAAGCTTTCTTT.

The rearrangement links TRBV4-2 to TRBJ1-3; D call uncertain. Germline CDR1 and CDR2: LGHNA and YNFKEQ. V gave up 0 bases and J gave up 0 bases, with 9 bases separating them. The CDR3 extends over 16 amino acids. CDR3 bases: TGTGCCAGCAGCCAAGAAGGAACAGCCTCTGGAAACACCATATATTTT. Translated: CASSQEGTASGNTIYF.

The CDR3 DNA follows: TGTGCCTGGAGCCAGGCAGGTAGGAATCAGCCCCAGCATTTT. Translating gives CAWSQAGRNQPQHF. The V and J genes are TRBV30 and TRBJ1-5, with unresolved D. CDR3 length equals 14 residues. Germline V gene sequence: CDR1 GTSNPN, CDR2 SVGIG (reference sequence). The V and J ends lost 3 bases and 4 bases respectively, with 13 bases between them.

CDR3 amino acids: CASSFHTGGSYEQYF. The CDR3 DNA is TGTGCCAGCAGCTTTCACACGGGTGGGTCCTACGAGCAGTACTTC. V usage is TRBV5-6 and J usage is TRBJ2-7, with D unresolved. Trimming cost V 2 bases and J 1 base, with 13 bases left between them. The length of the CDR3 is 15 residues. Germline V CDR1 and CDR2: SGHDT, YYEEEE.